This T cell receptor (beta chain) derives from a study of blood T cell repertoires in COVID-19. Looking at the study overall: Some COVID-19 samples were acute and others convalescent; all came from the United States, Italy and Spain. The analysed material was cDNA or gDNA that came from T cells, B-cell-depleted T cells, or PBMCs.

Authors' analysis steps: Using reference gene primer amplification, nucleated cell counts were estimated. Profiling relied on immunoSEQ multiplex PCR, and the TCRdb table lists in-frame clones only, not all of them. Clonal size and the V and J genes are those of that table, whereas D and trimming came from the DNA. The repertoire has around 280,000 clones, around nine tenths of them found once; the top ten carry 6% to 7%. In regard to this clone: Other DNA sequences of this sample code for an identical CDR3.

The CDR3 has 18 residues. From germline, CDR1 is SGDLS and CDR2 YYNGEE. Unmatched junction bases numbered 16, after V lost 3 bases and J lost 2 bases. The sequence was collected from a woman aged 40 to 50 who had recovered from COVID-19. The chain recombines TRBV9 with TRBJ1-2, with 7 positions matching TRBD1. The sequenced sample consisted of PBMCs or T cells enriched from blood (not recorded which). The DNA of the CDR3 is TGTGCCAGCAGCGGGGGCCGTAGACAGGGAGTTCAGAACTATGGCTACACCTTC. As protein: CASSGGRRQGVQNYGYTF.